Included here is one T cell receptor (beta chain) sequence, with context. The antigen is undetermined. The method was immunoSEQ multiplex PCR; TCRdb's version includes in-frame clones alone and lacks a portion of them. The table has under 2.5 million clones, less than 95% seen once; the top ten hold 0.3% to 0.4%. This CDR3 has 16 amino acids. The V gene's germline CDR1 is SEHNR and CDR2 FQNEAQ (reference sequence). Between the trimmed V and J ends, which lost 1 base and 0 bases, there was a span of 9 bases. This specimen belongs to a study of shared clonotypes between healthy human individuals. Overall study findings and caveats: Generally, estimated richness proved larger in naive subsets than it did in memory subsets.

V usage is TRBV7-9 and J usage is TRBJ2-2; tentatively, D is TRBD1 (5 bases). This clonotype originated in a man between 18 and 29 years old in good health. Some clones in this sample may be carry-over from other donors' samples. The sequenced sample consisted of naive CD4+ T cells from PBMCs. Subset here: CD45RA+ positively selected. The CDR3 loop is CASSLGGGANTGELFF. DNA for the CDR3: TGTGCCAGCAGCTTAGGGGGCGGAGCGAACACCGGGGAGCTGTTTTTT. The full variable domain, in which reference TRBV7-9 and TRBJ2-2 provide the parts outside the CDR3, is DTGVSQNPRHKITKRGQNVTFRCDPISEHNRLYWYRQTLGQGPEFLTYFQNEAQLEKSRLLSDRFSAERPKGSFSTLEIQRTEQGDSAMYLCASSLGGGANTGELFFGEGSRLTVL.